A single sample is the source of the 22 T cell receptor beta chains below, sequenced in a study of blood T cells in healthy people across ages. Together with a sample-barcoded 5' primer, a J-beta primer mix was included in a second PCR lasting about 7 to 12 cycles. TCRdb recomputed calls from the 5' RACE reads with MiXCR, one row per CDR3 protein. The table shows 550,000 to 800,000 distinct CDR3 sequences, with over 20% occurring only once. The material sequenced was blood. Receptors were obtained from a man between 65 and 79 years old in good health.

The chain links TRBV20-1 to TRBJ2-5; 7 positions match TRBD2. CDR1 and CDR2 from the germline V gene are DFQATT and SNEGSKA (reference sequence). The CDR3 is made up of 14 amino acids. Trimming cost V 5 bases and J 5 bases; bases outside gene matches: 11. The DNA for the CDR3 is TGCAGTGCTCTTGCACTTGGGGAGGGGGAGACCCAGTACTTC. It encodes CSALALGEGETQYF.

The rearrangement uses TRBV14 and TRBJ2-2; unclear D gene. This CDR3 is built from 14 residues. V was cut by 4 bases and J by 6 bases, with 12 bases left in between. Germline V gene data show CDR1 as SGHDN and CDR2 as FVKESK. CDR3: CASSRQRLPGELFF. The DNA of the CDR3 is TGTGCCAGCAGCCGTCAGAGGTTGCCCGGGGAGCTGTTTTTT.

This clonotype was seen a handful of times. The chain couples TRBV11-2 to TRBJ1-1; D is unclear. The CDR3 covers 15 residues. V gave up 6 bases and J gave up 10 bases, with 24 bases separating them. CDR1 is SGHAT, CDR2 FQNNGV, per germline. CDR3 sequence: CASSPREGDLRRAFF. DNA for the CDR3: TGTGCCAGCAGTCCTAGAGAGGGCGATCTTCGGAGAGCTTTCTTT.

J is TRBJ1-1 and V is TRBV15; unclear D gene. The V end lost 4 bases, the J end lost 1 base, and 10 bases lay between the germline ends. The CDR3 extends over 14 amino acids. Germline lookup yields CDR1 LNHNV and CDR2 YYDKDF (reference sequence). The CDR3 here is CATSTRLGNTEAFF. As DNA, the CDR3 is TGTGCCACCAGCACACGGTTAGGGAACACTGAAGCTTTCTTT.

The V and J genes are TRBV20-1 and TRBJ2-1, with 8 bases matching TRBD1. The CDR3 spans 20 residues. V lost 2 bases, J lost 1 base, and 19 bases stayed unmatched. Germline lookup yields CDR1 DFQATT and CDR2 SNEGSKA (reference sequence). In DNA, the CDR3 is TGCAGTGCTAGACCTTTGGACAGGGTGGGTCCGAGGGGTTCCTACAATGAGCAGTTCTTC. Amino acid sequence: CSARPLDRVGPRGSYNEQFF.

The chain combines TRBV20-1 with TRBJ2-7, with D tentatively TRBD1 or TRBD2 (5 bases each). Germline CDR1 DFQATT, CDR2 SNEGSKA (reference sequence). Trimming removed 5 bases from V and 4 bases from J, with 15 bases in between. The CDR3 consists of 13 residues. CDR3 DNA: TGCAGTGCTTGGGACCCGAAGCGGTACGAGCAGTACTTC. Translation gives CSAWDPKRYEQYF.

The genes are TRBV2 and TRBJ1-1, with 7 bases aligning to TRBD1. The CDR3 sequence is 11 residues long. Germline lookup yields CDR1 SNHLY and CDR2 FYNNEI. V shed 5 bases and J 8 bases; nucleotides not matched to a gene: 2. In DNA, the CDR3 is TGTGCCAGCAGTTGGGACAGCGAAGCTTTCTTT. Translation gives CASSWDSEAFF.

This clonotype came up a few times. This sequence joins TRBV5-1 and TRBJ2-5; 9 bases match TRBD1. The CDR3 contains 16 residues. Germline CDR1 reads SGHRS; CDR2 reads YFSETQ. Trimming took 4 bases from V and 1 from J; bases not matched to a gene: 8. The chain's CDR3 is CASSKGDRETQETQYF. CDR3 bases: TGCGCCAGCAGCAAAGGGGACAGGGAAACCCAAGAGACCCAGTACTTC.

This clonotype was seen only a few times. The V call is TRBV20-1, the J call TRBJ1-4; D is perhaps TRBD1 (5 bases). Germline V lookup: CDR1 DFQATT, CDR2 SNEGSKA (reference sequence). Trimming cost V 1 base and J 8 bases, with 14 bases left between them. This CDR3 has 14 amino acids. CDR3 protein: CSARAGGVGEKLFF. The CDR3 DNA is TGCAGTGCTAGAGCCGGGGGGGTAGGAGAAAAACTGTTTTTT.

This chain joins TRBV5-1 and TRBJ2-7; D is unclear. Deletions cut 0 bases from V and 6 bases from J, with 13 bases between. Germline-derived CDR1 and CDR2 are SGHRS and YFSETQ. The CDR3 is made up of 14 amino acids. The CDR3 protein is CASSLVGQHAEQYF. DNA of the CDR3: TGCGCCAGCAGCTTGGTTGGGCAGCACGCCGAGCAGTACTTC.

V gene TRBV3-1 combines with J gene TRBJ2-1, with TRBD2 as a possible D gene (6 bases). Trimming shortened V by 6 bases and J by 5 bases, and 8 bases separated the two germline ends. The CDR3 runs to 12 residues. Germline-derived CDR1 and CDR2 are LGHDT and YNNKEL (reference sequence). The CDR3 loop reads CASRGTDNEQFF. CDR3 bases: TGTGCCAGCAGGGGGACTGACAATGAGCAGTTCTTC.

The chain combines TRBV9 with TRBJ2-1, with D perhaps TRBD2 (5 bases). The CDR3 length is 14 residues. Between the trimmed V and J ends, which lost 0 bases and 9 bases, there was a span of 13 bases. Germline V CDR1 and CDR2: SGDLS, YYNGEE. CDR3 protein: CASSVDLQRREQFF. In DNA form, the CDR3 reads TGTGCCAGCAGCGTAGATCTGCAGCGGCGTGAGCAGTTCTTC.

The table lists this clonotype with many counts. The J gene is TRBJ1-4, the V gene TRBV5-5; 8 bases line up with TRBD1. V shed 5 bases and J 7 bases; nucleotides not matched to a gene: 10. The CDR3 loop spans 15 amino acids. Looked up from germline, CDR1 is SGHKS and CDR2 is YYEKEE (reference sequence). CDR3 residues: CASRPSGGAGEKLFF. The CDR3 nucleotides are TGTGCCAGCAGGCCTTCAGGGGGCGCAGGTGAAAAACTGTTTTTT.

J is TRBJ2-3 and V is TRBV6-2 or TRBV6-3, with 7 bases matching TRBD2. V was pared by 2 bases and J by 5 bases, with 10 bases of the junction left unmatched. Germline CDR1 is MNHEY and CDR2 is SVGEGT. The CDR3 sequence is 16 residues long. CDR3 loop: CASSYISGGAGDTQYF. DNA for the CDR3: TGTGCCAGCAGTTACATCTCGGGGGGAGCAGGAGATACGCAGTATTTT.

The chain's CDR3 is CASSQGDRRRAFF. The CDR3 bases are TGTGCCAGCAGCCAAGGGGACCGGAGAAGAGCTTTCTTT. The chain combines TRBV3-1 with TRBJ1-1; maybe TRBD1 (5 bases). The germline CDR1 and CDR2 sequences are LGHDT and YNNKEL (reference sequence). The CDR3 covers 13 residues. V lost 1 base and J 10 bases, leaving 13 bases between the germline ends.

As concerns this clonotype: The CDR3 does not end in the conserved phenylalanine or tryptophan, so this is likely a read error. CDR3 in DNA: TGCAGTGCTAGACCCACAGGGTTGGCAGAGACCCAGTACGTC. Translation gives CSARPTGLAETQYV. The chain combines TRBV20-1 with TRBJ2-5; D is possibly TRBD1 (6 bases). Trimming took off 2 bases at V and 4 bases at J, with 14 bases between the two ends. CDR3 length: 14 amino acids. The germline V gene has CDR1 DFQATT and CDR2 SNEGSKA (reference sequence).

V gene TRBV5-1 combines with J gene TRBJ1-2, with D perhaps matching TRBD1 (5 bases). Germline lookup yields CDR1 SGHRS and CDR2 YFSETQ. Trimming stripped 0 bases from V and 2 bases from J, with 11 bases between. The CDR3 loop spans 15 amino acids. CDR3 protein: CASSLAPTANYGYTF. DNA of the CDR3: TGCGCCAGCAGCTTGGCCCCGACAGCGAACTATGGCTACACCTTC. The full variable domain, its missing parts supplied by reference TRBV5-1 and TRBJ1-2, is KAGVTQTPRYLIKTRGQQVTLSCSPISGHRSVSWYQQTPGQGLQFLFEYFSETQRNKGNFPGRFSGRQFSNSRSEMNVSTLELGDSALYLCASSLAPTANYGYTFGSGTRLTVV.

In its sample, this clonotype was seen a few times. The chain has TRBV10-3 and TRBJ2-3; a possible D gene is TRBD2 (6 bases). Deletions cut 10 bases from V and 5 bases from J, with 7 bases between. The CDR3 runs to 10 residues. The germline gives CDR1 ENHRY, CDR2 SYGVKD. The CDR3, as DNA: TGTGCCAGCGGGGAAGATACGCAGTATTTT. This sequence encodes CASGEDTQYF.

This clonotype was counted a few times. The gene calls are TRBV10-3 and TRBJ2-1; 14 nucleotides match TRBD2. Trimming cost V 7 bases and J 0 bases; bases outside gene matches: 8. This CDR3 region has 18 residues. Germline loops: CDR1 ENHRY, CDR2 SYGVKD. The CDR3 sequence is CAITETSGRALSYNEQFF. DNA of the CDR3: TGTGCCATCACCGAGACTAGCGGGAGGGCCCTCTCCTACAATGAGCAGTTCTTC.

The chain combines TRBV6-2 or TRBV6-3 with TRBJ2-7; a weak D match, TRBD2 (6 bases). The CDR3 runs 15 residues. V was cut by 4 bases and J by 2 bases, with 15 bases left in between. Germline CDR1 is MNHEY and CDR2 is SVGEGT. DNA of the CDR3: TGTGCCAGCAGTTCAGGAGGGGCAGGGACCTACGAGCAGTACTTC. It translates to CASSSGGAGTYEQYF.

The chain carries TRBV7-6 and TRBJ2-1; 7 bases are a match to TRBD2. In germline, CDR1 is SGHVS, CDR2 FNYEAQ. The V gene end was trimmed by 3 bases and the J gene end by 5 bases; junction bases not matched to a gene: 10. The CDR3 spans 16 residues. The CDR3 DNA follows: TGTGCCAGCAGCTTGCCCGGGACTAAAAGGGACAATGAGCAGTTCTTC. Protein sequence: CASSLPGTKRDNEQFF.

This chain joins TRBV20-1 and TRBJ2-1; TRBD2 might be the D (5 bases). Between the trimmed V and J ends, which lost 3 bases and 7 bases, there was a span of 22 bases. The CDR3 contains 16 residues. Germline V CDR1 and CDR2: DFQATT, SNEGSKA (reference sequence). In nucleotides, the CDR3 is TGCAGTGCTAGCCAGGACTCCCTAGGTAAGAGTAATGAGCAGTTCTTC. It specifies CSASQDSLGKSNEQFF.